Shown below are 3 T cell receptor beta chains from a single sample sequenced in a study of shared clonotypes between healthy human individuals. Profiling relied on immunoSEQ multiplex PCR, and the TCRdb table lists in-frame clones only, not all of them. The sample includes a few hundred thousand clones, approximately 80% of them seen just once. The sequenced material came from PBMCs. These receptors all come from a middle-aged woman in good health. Some clones in this sample may be carry-over from other donors' samples.

The chain employs TRBV7-2 and TRBJ1-4; D may be TRBD1 (5 bases). CDR1 is SGHTA and CDR2 is FQGNSA in the germline V gene. With 2 bases removed from V and 4 bases from J, the gap between germline ends came to 11 bases. The CDR3 runs 15 residues. The CDR3 region is CASSLQTDFNEKLFF. The CDR3 region has the DNA TGTGCCAGCAGCTTACAGACAGATTTTAATGAAAAACTGTTTTTT. The full variable domain, rest sourced from reference TRBV7-2 and TRBJ1-4, is GAGVSQSPSNKVTEKGKDVELRCDPISGHTALYWYRQSLGQGLEFLIYFQGNSAPDKSGLPSDRFSAERTGGSVSTLTIQRTQQEDSAVYLCASSLQTDFNEKLFFGSGTQLSVL.

This chain joins TRBV25-1 and TRBJ1-3; maybe TRBD1 (6 bases). Germline lookup yields CDR1 MGHDK and CDR2 SYGVNS. V lost 4 bases, J lost 0 bases, and 7 bases lay in between. CDR3 size: 14 residues. This CDR3 is CASSVGGSGNTIYF. The CDR3 DNA sequence: TGTGCCAGCAGTGTAGGGGGCTCTGGAAACACCATATATTTT.

The chain uses TRBV7-3 and TRBJ2-7; perhaps TRBD2 as D (6 bases). Germline values: CDR1 SGHTA, CDR2 FQGTGA. Trimming removed 2 bases from V and 4 bases from J, with 15 bases in between. This CDR3 has 15 residues. The DNA of the CDR3 is TGTGCCAGCAGCTTAGTGGCTAGCGCCGTATACGAGCAGTACTTC. It specifies CASSLVASAVYEQYF.